These 21 T cell receptor beta chains came from one sample sequenced in a study of CD8 T cells in Susac syndrome. Reverse transcription of about 0.45 to 1 ug RNA was performed with random hexamers. Via MiXCR, TCRdb re-called the immunoSEQ multiplex PCR reads, giving one row per CDR3 protein. This table holds 200,000 to 300,000 distinct CDR3 sequences, around 93% found once. The sequencing sample was made of CD4+ T cells from PBMCs. These receptors originate from a human donor with multiple sclerosis.

The rearrangement joins TRBV18 to TRBJ1-3; D remains ambiguous. The CDR3 loop spans 16 amino acids. With 1 base removed from V and 1 base from J, the gap between germline ends came to 11 bases. Germline CDR1 KGHSH, CDR2 LQKENI. The CDR3 sequence: CASSPLDFGSGNTIYF. In DNA form, the CDR3 reads TGTGCCAGCTCACCACTTGATTTTGGATCTGGAAACACCATATATTTT.

The chain uses TRBV20-1 and TRBJ2-5; the D is unclear. The CDR3 runs to 16 residues. CDR1 DFQATT and CDR2 SNEGSKA come from the germline V gene (reference sequence). V lost 0 bases to trimming and J lost 0 bases, with 14 bases between them. The CDR3 spells CSARDPETWYQETQYF. In DNA form, the CDR3 reads TGCAGTGCTAGAGATCCGGAGACCTGGTACCAAGAGACCCAGTACTTC.

J is TRBJ1-5 and V is TRBV28, with 7 bases aligning to TRBD1. CDR1 is MDHEN and CDR2 is SYDVKM in the germline V gene. Unmatched junction bases numbered 9, after V lost 8 bases and J lost 5 bases. The CDR3 covers 14 residues. The CDR3, as DNA: TGTGCCAGCGGTTCCCTCAGGGGGTATCAGCCCCAGCATTTT. Protein: CASGSLRGYQPQHF.

The chain links TRBV27 to TRBJ2-7, with 10 bases fitting TRBD2. CDR3 length equals 15 residues. Losses at the gene ends were 4 bases for V and 0 bases for J; bases not matched to a gene: 3. Germline V CDR1 and CDR2: MNHEY, SMNVEV (reference sequence). The chain's CDR3 is CASSSLAGDSYEQYF. In DNA form, the CDR3 reads TGTGCCAGCAGTTCCCTAGCGGGGGACTCCTACGAGCAGTACTTC.

CDR3 sequence (DNA): TGTGCCAGCAGCCCGGGGGCGGGCAATCAGCCCCAGCATTTT. Protein product: CASSPGAGNQPQHF. The V call is TRBV12-3 or TRBV12-4, the J call TRBJ1-5; D possibly corresponds to TRBD1 (6 bases). V was trimmed by 6 bases and J by 2 bases, leaving 11 bases between them. The CDR3 is 14 residues long.

The chain has TRBV28 and TRBJ2-2; D is undetermined. Trimming pared 2 bases from V and 4 bases from J, leaving 11 bases between. The CDR3 contains 15 residues. CDR1 is MDHEN and CDR2 is SYDVKM in the germline V gene. The CDR3 coding sequence is TGTGCCAGCAGTTTAGATCTCCCCCGCACCGGGGAGCTGTTTTTT. Translating it yields CASSLDLPRTGELFF.

DNA of the CDR3: TGTGCCAGCTCCCCGACGCGAGAGACCCAGTACTTC. It codes for CASSPTRETQYF. The V and J genes are TRBV6-1 and TRBJ2-5; D remains ambiguous. This CDR3 is built from 12 residues. V was trimmed by 8 bases and J by 4 bases, leaving 11 bases between them. CDR1 and CDR2 (germline): MNHNS, SASEGT.

The chain couples TRBV5-1 to TRBJ1-2; 7 bases fit TRBD1. In germline, CDR1 is SGHRS, CDR2 YFSETQ. CDR3 length equals 16 residues. The ends lost 4 bases at V and 7 bases at J; junction bases unmatched: 16. CDR3 amino acids: CASSRDRALGAGGYTF. For the CDR3, the DNA is TGCGCCAGCAGCAGGGACAGAGCACTGGGAGCTGGTGGCTACACCTTC.

V usage is TRBV2 and J usage is TRBJ2-2; a weak D match, TRBD1 (5 bases). This CDR3 is 13 amino acids long. CDR1 is SNHLY and CDR2 is FYNNEI in the germline V gene. The V gene lost 7 bases and the J gene lost 3 bases, with 9 bases spanning the gap. This CDR3 reads CASTQEDTGELFF. CDR3 coding DNA: TGTGCCAGCACACAGGAAGACACCGGGGAGCTGTTTTTT.

The J gene is TRBJ1-2, the V gene TRBV12-3 or TRBV12-4, with unresolved D. With 0 bases removed from V and 2 bases from J, the gap between germline ends came to 10 bases. The CDR3 contains 15 residues. The CDR3 loop reads CASSLATGSNYGYTF. CDR3 nucleotides: TGTGCCAGCAGTTTAGCGACCGGGTCGAACTATGGCTACACCTTC.

The V and J genes are TRBV9 and TRBJ2-6; unclear D gene. Germline loops: CDR1 SGDLS, CDR2 YYNGEE. V dropped 6 bases and J dropped 0 bases, with 10 bases sitting between them. The CDR3 totals 15 residues. The CDR3, as DNA: TGTGCCAGCACCCGACAAAGCTCTGGGGCCAACGTCCTGACTTTC. Translation gives CASTRQSSGANVLTF.

V and J are TRBV27 and TRBJ2-1; D gene ambiguous. The CDR3 spans 16 residues. Trimming left V 6 bases short and J 3 bases short, with 18 bases between. The germline CDR1 and CDR2 sequences are MNHEY and SMNVEV (reference sequence). The CDR3 reads CASSPLQAAFYNEQFF. The CDR3, as DNA: TGTGCCAGCAGCCCCTTGCAGGCCGCCTTCTACAATGAGCAGTTCTTC.

The V gene is TRBV7-9, the J gene TRBJ2-3, with no clear D. The length of the CDR3 is 15 residues. Trimming took 4 bases from V and 1 from J, leaving 12 bases between them. Germline V gene lookup returns CDR1 SEHNR and CDR2 FQNEAQ (reference sequence). CDR3 sequence reads: CASSSIPAGTDTQYF. The CDR3 region has the DNA TGTGCCAGCAGCTCGATACCTGCGGGCACAGATACGCAGTATTTT.

V usage is TRBV19 and J usage is TRBJ2-2; D uncertain. The V and J ends lost 6 bases and 3 bases respectively, with 11 bases between them. Germline V gene lookup returns CDR1 LNHDA and CDR2 SQIVND (reference sequence). This CDR3 contains 14 residues. The CDR3 protein is CASRAWQDTGELFF. In DNA, the CDR3 is TGTGCCAGTAGGGCCTGGCAGGACACCGGGGAGCTGTTTTTT.

The chain joins TRBV29-1 to TRBJ1-1; the match to TRBD1 covers 9 bases. Germline loops: CDR1 SQVTM, CDR2 ANQGSEA. The CDR3 spans 13 residues. V gave up 7 bases and J gave up 1 base; unmatched junction bases: 4. This CDR3 reads CSAQGASNTEAFF. The CDR3 DNA follows: TGCAGCGCACAGGGGGCGTCGAACACTGAAGCTTTCTTT. The full variable domain, rest sourced from reference TRBV29-1 and TRBJ1-1, is SAVISQKPSRDICQRGTSLTIQCQVDSQVTMMFWYRQQPGQSLTLIATANQGSEATYESGFVIDKFPISRPNLTFSTLTVSNMSPEDSSIYLCSAQGASNTEAFFGQGTRLTVV.

The rearrangement joins TRBV10-3 to TRBJ2-2; possible D gene TRBD1, 6 bases. V shed 3 bases and J shed 4 bases, with 15 bases lying between them. The CDR3 spans 16 residues. The germline CDR1 and CDR2 sequences are ENHRY and SYGVKD. DNA for the CDR3: TGTGCCATCAGTGAAGGGACACCCTCTGGCACCGGGGAGCTGTTTTTT. Amino acids: CAISEGTPSGTGELFF.

The CDR3 sequence: CASSYDESSGIQYF. CDR3 DNA sequence: TGTGCCAGCAGTTACGATGAGAGTTCGGGCATTCAGTACTTC. The J gene is TRBJ2-4, the V gene TRBV6-6; D is undetermined. This CDR3 contains 14 residues. Germline lookup yields CDR1 MNHNY and CDR2 SVGAGI (reference sequence). V was pared by 2 bases and J by 9 bases, with 14 bases between.

The chain couples TRBV30 to TRBJ2-1, with 11 bases matching TRBD2. The germline CDR1 and CDR2 sequences are GTSNPN and SVGIG (reference sequence). J was trimmed by 3 bases and V by 5 bases; bases with no gene match: 0. CDR3 size: 13 residues. CDR3 coding DNA: TGTGCCTGGGGACTAGCGGGCTACAATGAGCAGTTCTTC. Protein sequence: CAWGLAGYNEQFF.

The chain links TRBV21-1 to TRBJ1-1; the D call TRBD1 from the table was never checked on the DNA. TRBV21-1 is deemed a pseudogene. The CDR3 sequence is 13 residues long. CDR3: CASRLQVNTEAFF. The CDR3 DNA reads as TGTGCCAGCAGGCTACAGGTGAACACTGAAGCTTTCTTT.

The chain has TRBV7-8 and TRBJ1-2, with 12 positions matching TRBD1. Germline V lookup: CDR1 SGHVS, CDR2 FQNEAQ. The junction had 7 bases not matched to a gene; V was cut back by 1 base and J by 4 bases. The CDR3 sequence is 17 residues long. For the CDR3, the DNA is TGTGCCAGCAGCTTAGGGGACAGGGGGCGGTACGGCTATGGCTACACCTTC. Translated: CASSLGDRGRYGYGYTF. The entire variable domain, with the rest obtained from reference TRBV7-8 and TRBJ1-2, is as follows: GAGVSQSPRYKVAKRGQDVALRCDPISGHVSLFWYQQALGQGPEFLTYFQNEAQLDKSGLPSDRFFAERPEGSVSTLKIQRTQQEDSAVYLCASSLGDRGRYGYGYTFGSGTRLTVV.

V usage is TRBV3-1 and J usage is TRBJ2-1, with D perhaps matching TRBD2 (5 bases). CDR3 length: 15 amino acids. Germline CDR1 is LGHDT and CDR2 is YNNKEL (reference sequence). The V end lost 4 bases, the J end lost 8 bases, and 18 bases lay between the germline ends. The chain's CDR3 is CASSRPTLASHEQFF. The CDR3 bases are TGTGCCAGCAGCCGACCAACGCTAGCTTCGCATGAGCAGTTCTTC.